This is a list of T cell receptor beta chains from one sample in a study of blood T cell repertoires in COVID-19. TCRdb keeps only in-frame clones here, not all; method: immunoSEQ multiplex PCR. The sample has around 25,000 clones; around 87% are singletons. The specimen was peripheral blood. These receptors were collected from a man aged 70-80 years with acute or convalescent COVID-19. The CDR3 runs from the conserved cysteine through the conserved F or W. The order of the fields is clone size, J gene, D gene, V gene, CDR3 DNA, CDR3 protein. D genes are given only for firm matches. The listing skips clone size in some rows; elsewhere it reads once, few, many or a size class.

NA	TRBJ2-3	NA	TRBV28	TGTGCCAGCAGTCTCTATTGGGTGACGTCGCAGGCACCAACAGATACGCAGTATTTT	CASSLYWVTSQAPTDTQYF
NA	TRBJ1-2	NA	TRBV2	TGTGCCAGCAGTGACCAGGATGTAGGCTACACCTTC	CASSDQDVGYTF
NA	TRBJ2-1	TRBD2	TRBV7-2	TGTGCCAGCAGGTTCGGGACTAGCCGAAATGAGCAGTTCTTC	CASRFGTSRNEQFF
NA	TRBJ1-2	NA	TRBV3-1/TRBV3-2	TGTGCCAGCAGCCAAGATAAGGGGTGGGTCGATGGCTACACCTTC	CASSQDKGWVDGYTF
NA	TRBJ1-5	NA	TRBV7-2	TGTGCCAGCAGCCCGTCGACAGGCAGTGAACAGCCCCAGCATTTT	CASSPSTGSEQPQHF
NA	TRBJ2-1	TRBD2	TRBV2	TGTGCCAGCAGTGACGGGCGGGGGGACAATGAGCAGTTCTTC	CASSDGRGDNEQFF
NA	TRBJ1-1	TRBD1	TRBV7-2	TGTGCCAGCAGCAGCCGGGACAGGGGGCTCACTGAAGCTTTCTTT	CASSSRDRGLTEAFF
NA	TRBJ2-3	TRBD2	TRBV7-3	TGTGCCAGCAGCTTGGGACTAGCGTACACAGATACGCAGTATTTT	CASSLGLAYTDTQYF
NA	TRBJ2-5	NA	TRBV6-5	TGTGCCAGCCGGGGGCAAGCGGGAAGTGAGACCCAGTACTTC	CASRGQAGSETQYF
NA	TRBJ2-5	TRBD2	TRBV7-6	TGTGCCAGCAGCTTAAGAATCCGACTAGCGGGAGGCCAAGAGACCCAGTACTTC	CASSLRIRLAGGQETQYF
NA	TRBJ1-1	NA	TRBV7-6	TGTGCCAGCAGCTTAGGTACAGGCACGGCTTTCTTT	CASSLGTGTAFF
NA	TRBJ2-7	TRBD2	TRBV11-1	TGTGCCAGCAGCTTACTAGCGGGACCCGGGGGGGAGCAGTACTTC	CASSLLAGPGGEQYF
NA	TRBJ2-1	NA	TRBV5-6	TGTGCCAGCAGCTTACTTAGCCCTCAAAATGAGCAGTTCTTC	CASSLLSPQNEQFF
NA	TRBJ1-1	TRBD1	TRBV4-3	TGCGCCAGCAGCCAAAATAGTCGGACAGGAGGTGAAGCTTTCTTT	CASSQNSRTGGEAFF
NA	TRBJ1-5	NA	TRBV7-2	TGTGCCAGCAGCTTAACACCGTCCCAGGGGCCCCAGCATTTT	CASSLTPSQGPQHF
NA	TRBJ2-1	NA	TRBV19	TGTGCCAGTAGTATAACAAGCGGGTTTACCTACAATGAGCAGTTCTTC	CASSITSGFTYNEQFF
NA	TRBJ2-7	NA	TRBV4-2	TGTGCCAGCAGCCAAGGGTGGCAGGGGGGCTCCTACGAGCAGTACTTC	CASSQGWQGGSYEQYF
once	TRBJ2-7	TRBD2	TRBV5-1	TGCGCCAGCAGCTGGGAACCTGTGGGACTAGCGGGAGAGTATTACGAGCAGTACTTC	CASSWEPVGLAGEYYEQYF
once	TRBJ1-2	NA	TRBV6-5	TGTGCCAGCAGTTACTCGAGGGGCGGGGAATTCTATGGCTACACCTTC	CASSYSRGGEFYGYTF
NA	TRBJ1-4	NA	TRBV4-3	TGCGCCAGCAGCCAAGGAGGGGGTGCAACTAATGAAAAACTGTTTTTT	CASSQGGGATNEKLFF
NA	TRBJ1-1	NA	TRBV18	TGTGCCAGCTCACCAAACCCGGTTCTGAACACTGAAGCTTTCTTT	CASSPNPVLNTEAFF
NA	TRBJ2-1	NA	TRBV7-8	TGTGCCAGCAGCCCGAGCACGAACTCCTACAATGAGCAGTTCTTC	CASSPSTNSYNEQFF
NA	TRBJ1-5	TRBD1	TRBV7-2	TGTGCCAGCAGCTCCTCGACAGGGCTCGGTCAGCCCCAGCATTTT	CASSSSTGLGQPQHF
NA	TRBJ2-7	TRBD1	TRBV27	TGTGCCAGCAGTGTCACAGGGGTCGAGCAGTACTTC	CASSVTGVEQYF
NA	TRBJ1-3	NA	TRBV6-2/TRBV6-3	TGTGCCAGCAGTTATGGGAACCGGGAGTACGGAAACACCATATATTTT	CASSYGNREYGNTIYF
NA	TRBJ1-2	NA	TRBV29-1	TGCAGCGTTGCTCGAGACAAATCCTATGGCTACACCTTC	CSVARDKSYGYTF
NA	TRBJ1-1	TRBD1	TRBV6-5	TGTGCCAGCAGTTTTCGGACAGGGGGCACTGAAGCTTTCTTT	CASSFRTGGTEAFF
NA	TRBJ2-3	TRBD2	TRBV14	TGTGCCAGCAGCCAACCGGGAGGAGTATATAGCACAGATACGCAGTATTTT	CASSQPGGVYSTDTQYF
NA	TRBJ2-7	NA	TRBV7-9	TGTGCCAGCAGCACTAGAGTCGGGTCTGTCGACGAGCAGTACTTC	CASSTRVGSVDEQYF
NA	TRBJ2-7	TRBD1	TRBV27	TGTGCCAGCAGTTTACCAGGGCTGCGACAGGGTAGGACCTACGAGCAGTACTTC	CASSLPGLRQGRTYEQYF
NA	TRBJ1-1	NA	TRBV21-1	TGTGCCAGCAGCAAACGCAAAGGGGGCCGGACTGAAGCTTTCTTT	CASSKRKGGRTEAFF
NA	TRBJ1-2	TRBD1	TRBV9	TGTGCCAGCAGCGAAAACAGGGGGCGTATCGGCTATGGCTACACCTTC	CASSENRGRIGYGYTF
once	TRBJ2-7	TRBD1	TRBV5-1	TGCGCCAGCAGCTTCGACCCCGGGACAGGGACCTACGAGCAGTACTTC	CASSFDPGTGTYEQYF
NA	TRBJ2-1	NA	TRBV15	TGTGCCACCAGCAGTTCTCGTCGGGACAATGAGCAGTTCTTC	CATSSSRRDNEQFF
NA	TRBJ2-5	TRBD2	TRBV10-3	TGTGCCACGGGGACTAGCGGAGCTCAAGAGACCCAGTACTTC	CATGTSGAQETQYF
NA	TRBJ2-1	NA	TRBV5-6	TGTGCCAGCAGCTTGCTCCGGGGAGGGGGTAACAATGAGCAGTTCTTC	CASSLLRGGGNNEQFF
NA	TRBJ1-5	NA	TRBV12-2	TGTGCAAGTCGCGCCCGCCGGGACAGGGCTCTCAATCAGCCCCAGCATTTT	CASRARRDRALNQPQHF
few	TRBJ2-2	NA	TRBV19	TGTGCCAGTAGAGGCATTGAAGATAGCTCCGGGGAGCTGTTTTTT	CASRGIEDSSGELFF
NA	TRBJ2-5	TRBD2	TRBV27	TGTGCCAGCAGTTTATCGGCCGGGACTAGCGGGAGAAGTCAAGAGACCCAGTACTTC	CASSLSAGTSGRSQETQYF
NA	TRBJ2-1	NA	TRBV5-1	TGCGCCAGCAGCTTGAATAGCGCGTCCTACAATGAGCAGTTCTTC	CASSLNSASYNEQFF
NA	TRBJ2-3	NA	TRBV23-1	TGCGCCAGCAGTCAATCGGGGGCTAGCGGTAAAAGCACAGATACGCAGTATTTT	CASSQSGASGKSTDTQYF
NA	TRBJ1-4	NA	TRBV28	TGTGCCAGCAGTATCCTTGTCGGTGCTAATGAAAAACTGTTTTTT	CASSILVGANEKLFF
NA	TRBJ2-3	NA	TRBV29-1	TGCAGCCTCCGGAGCACAGATACGCAGTATTTT	CSLRSTDTQYF
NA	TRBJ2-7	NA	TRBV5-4	TGTGCCAGCAGCTTGGAACTAGCATCTAGGTCCTACGAGCAGTACTTC	CASSLELASRSYEQYF
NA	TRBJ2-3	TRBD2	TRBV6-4	TGTGCCAGCAGTGAAACGACAAGCGGGAGAACAGATACGCAGTATTTT	CASSETTSGRTDTQYF
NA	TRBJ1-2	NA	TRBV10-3	TGTGCCATCAGTGAGAGGGGCAGTACTAACTATGGCTACACCTTC	CAISERGSTNYGYTF
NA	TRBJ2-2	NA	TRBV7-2	TGTGCCAGCATTAGTGACAGGTTGGCCGGGGAGCTGTTTTTT	CASISDRLAGELFF
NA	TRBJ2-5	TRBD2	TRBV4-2	TGTGCCAGCAGCCCCGGGGGGGAGGGCGTTCAAGAGACCCAGTACTTC	CASSPGGEGVQETQYF
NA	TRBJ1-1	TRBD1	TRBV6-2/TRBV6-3	TGTGCCAGCAGCCAACAGGGGGCGTCCACTGAAGCTTTCTTT	CASSQQGASTEAFF
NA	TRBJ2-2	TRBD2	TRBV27	TGTGCCAGCAGTTTCATAGGGACTAGCGGGAGTACCGGGGAGCTGTTTTTT	CASSFIGTSGSTGELFF
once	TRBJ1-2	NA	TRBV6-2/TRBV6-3	TGTGCCAGCAGTAACCACCCCCGGAGTGGGGGCTACACCTTC	CASSNHPRSGGYTF
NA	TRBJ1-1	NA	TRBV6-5	TGTGCCAGCAGTTATGGGCAGGCACTTGAAGCTTTCTTT	CASSYGQALEAFF
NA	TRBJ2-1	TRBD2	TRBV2	TGTGCCAGCAGTGAGGTGGGAGGGTTAGATGAGCAGTTCTTC	CASSEVGGLDEQFF
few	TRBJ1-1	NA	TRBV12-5	TGTGCTAGTGGTTCTAGGGACACCGAAGCTTTCTTT	CASGSRDTEAFF
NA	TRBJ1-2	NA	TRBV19	TGTGCCAGTAGTATACCACAGGTGAATCATGGCTACACCTTC	CASSIPQVNHGYTF
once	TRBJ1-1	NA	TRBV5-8	TGTGCCAGCAGCTTGCTAACGGGGTACACTGAAGCTTTCTTT	CASSLLTGYTEAFF
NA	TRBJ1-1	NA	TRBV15	TGTGCCACCAGCAGGCCAGGCGCGGGGGGGACTGAAGCTTTCTTT	CATSRPGAGGTEAFF
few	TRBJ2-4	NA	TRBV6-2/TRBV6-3	TGTGCCAGCAGTTCACTTCACAGGGAAGGGGCCAAAAACATTCAGTACTTC	CASSSLHREGAKNIQYF
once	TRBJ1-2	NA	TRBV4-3	TGCGCCAGCAGCCAAGAGTATCCCTCTTATGGCTACACCTTC	CASSQEYPSYGYTF
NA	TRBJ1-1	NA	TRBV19	TGTGCCAGTCGAGGGCTAACGGGCACTGAAGCTTTCTTT	CASRGLTGTEAFF